Listed here are 23 T cell receptor beta chains from one sample, sequenced in a study of CD8 T cells in Susac syndrome. Roughly 0.45 to 1 ug RNA was reverse transcribed with random hexamers. MiXCR was run by TCRdb on the immunoSEQ multiplex PCR reads, yielding one entry per CDR3 protein. The table includes 100,000 to 150,000 distinct CDR3 sequences, nearly 95% detected once. Material: CD4+ T cells from PBMCs. The receptor set was obtained from a human donor in good health.

The chain has TRBV5-1 and TRBJ2-5; 7 bases align to TRBD1. CDR1 is SGHRS, CDR2 YFSETQ, per germline. V lost 4 bases to trimming and J lost 8 bases; unmatched junction nucleotides: 5. CDR3 length equals 12 residues. DNA of the CDR3: TGCGCCAGCAGCAGGGACAGAAGTACCCAGTACTTC. Amino acid sequence: CASSRDRSTQYF.

The CDR3, as DNA: TGCAGCGTTAACCCCCCGGGTAGCGGGAGCACAGATACGCAGTATTTT. It encodes CSVNPPGSGSTDTQYF. The chain recombines TRBV29-1 with TRBJ2-3; 7 bases align to TRBD2. Germline V CDR1 and CDR2: SQVTM, ANQGSEA. CDR3 size: 16 residues. J lost 0 bases, V lost 5 bases, and 11 bases had no gene match.

The chain has TRBV12-3 or TRBV12-4 and TRBJ2-2; D uncertain. The CDR3 spans 16 residues. V lost 3 bases and J 3 bases, leaving 14 bases between the germline ends. Written as DNA, the CDR3 is TGTGCCAGCAGTTTTGGTGCCGACGGAGACACCGGGGAGCTGTTTTTT. Translation gives CASSFGADGDTGELFF.

J is TRBJ2-5 and V is TRBV7-7, with D possibly matching TRBD1 (5 bases). V was clipped by 5 bases and J by 2 bases, with 15 bases between them. The CDR3 consists of 15 residues. CDR1 and CDR2 from the germline V gene are SSHAT and FNYEAQ (reference sequence). CDR3 sequence: CASSRSWGVQETQYF. The CDR3 bases are TGTGCCAGCAGCCGATCGTGGGGCGTTCAAGAGACCCAGTACTTC.

The chain couples TRBV2 to TRBJ2-3; D ambiguous. This CDR3 has 13 amino acids. The V end lost 2 bases, the J end lost 5 bases, and 8 bases lay between the germline ends. From germline, CDR1 is SNHLY and CDR2 FYNNEI. The CDR3 loop is CASSEWVGDTQYF. CDR3 in DNA: TGTGCCAGCAGTGAATGGGTGGGAGATACGCAGTATTTT.

The chain employs TRBV4-1 and TRBJ1-1, with D maybe TRBD1 (5 bases). From germline, CDR1 is MGHRA and CDR2 YSYEKL. V shed 0 bases and J shed 8 bases, with 10 bases lying between them. CDR3 length: 13 residues. The CDR3 is CASSQEGADEAFF. As DNA, the CDR3 is TGCGCCAGCAGCCAAGAAGGGGCAGACGAAGCTTTCTTT.

The V call is TRBV19, the J call TRBJ1-2; no firm D call. CDR3 length: 14 amino acids. Germline CDR1 LNHDA, CDR2 SQIVND (reference sequence). V lost 8 bases to trimming and J lost 4 bases, with 17 bases between them. CDR3 coding DNA: TGTGCCAGTCTGCCAGCCCCGGGCTCCTATGGCTACACCTTC. It codes for CASLPAPGSYGYTF.

V usage is TRBV20-1 and J usage is TRBJ1-2; the match to TRBD1 covers 7 bases. Per germline, CDR1 DFQATT and CDR2 SNEGSKA (reference sequence). J was trimmed by 8 bases and V by 5 bases; bases with no gene match: 11. The CDR3 is 13 residues long. CDR3 coding DNA: TGCAGTGCTGTGCAGGGGGGACTTGGGGGCTACACCTTC. This translates into CSAVQGGLGGYTF.

This clonotype was seen a single time. This sequence joins TRBV7-2 and TRBJ2-6, with 10 bases identical to TRBD2. J was trimmed by 0 bases and V by 2 bases; bases with no gene match: 7. Germline V gene lookup returns CDR1 SGHTA and CDR2 FQGNSA. This CDR3 contains 19 residues. The CDR3 DNA is TGTGCCAGCAGCTTATTTGCCAGCGGGAGGGCCTCTGGGGCCAACGTCCTGACTTTC. Translated: CASSLFASGRASGANVLTF.

The chain joins TRBV3-1 to TRBJ2-1; TRBD2 matches 10 bases. Germline loops: CDR1 LGHDT, CDR2 YNNKEL (reference sequence). The CDR3 loop spans 18 amino acids. J gave up 5 bases and V 0 bases, and 10 bases lay outside the gene matches. CDR3 coding DNA: TGTGCCAGCAGCCAAGATGCCCTGAGCGGGAGGGTCCACAATGAGCAGTTCTTC. It specifies CASSQDALSGRVHNEQFF.

In nucleotides, the CDR3 is TGTGCCGGAGGACAGGGGATCGGAAACACCATATATTTT. Translation: CAGGQGIGNTIYF. The V gene is TRBV2, the J gene TRBJ1-3, with 9 bases identical to TRBD1. The CDR3 is 13 residues long. Germline lookup yields CDR1 SNHLY and CDR2 FYNNEI. Trimming cost V 11 bases and J 4 bases; bases outside gene matches: 6.

A single count supports this clonotype. CDR3 DNA sequence: TGTGCCAGCAGCTTAGTGACAACTCTGTTCTTC. It is translated as CASSLVTTLFF. This chain links TRBV7-9 with TRBJ2-1; D unclear. Trimming took off 1 base at V and 15 bases at J, with 10 bases between the two ends. Germline V gives CDR1 SEHNR, CDR2 FQNEAQ (reference sequence). The CDR3 contains 11 residues.

V and J are TRBV13 and TRBJ1-5, with 7 nucleotides matching TRBD1. The germline V gene encodes CDR1 PRHDT and CDR2 FYEKMQ (reference sequence). The ends lost 3 bases at V and 4 bases at J; junction bases unmatched: 3. The CDR3 runs to 14 residues. The CDR3 is CASSLGQRNQPQHF. CDR3 bases: TGTGCCAGCAGCTTGGGACAGCGGAATCAGCCCCAGCATTTT.

The chain recombines TRBV6-5 with TRBJ2-7; 11 bases are a match to TRBD2. V lost 6 bases, J lost 4 bases, and 5 bases stayed unmatched. Germline loops: CDR1 MNHEY, CDR2 SVGAGI. The CDR3 has 14 residues. The CDR3 DNA follows: TGTGCCAGCAGACTAGCGGGAGAGGGTTACGAGCAGTACTTC. Amino acids: CASRLAGEGYEQYF.

The V call is TRBV7-2, the J call TRBJ2-6; 7 positions match TRBD2. The CDR3 totals 18 residues. V was pared by 5 bases and J by 0 bases, with 10 bases of the junction left unmatched. The germline gives CDR1 SGHTA, CDR2 FQGNSA. The CDR3 loop reads CASSARTVAGSGANVLTF. CDR3 in DNA: TGTGCCAGCAGCGCCCGAACGGTAGCGGGCTCTGGGGCCAACGTCCTGACTTTC.

The J gene is TRBJ2-7, the V gene TRBV20-1; 8 bases fit TRBD2. Germline trimming cut 1 base from V and 3 bases from J; bases unmatched to any gene: 2. Per germline, CDR1 DFQATT and CDR2 SNEGSKA (reference sequence). The CDR3 totals 13 residues. CDR3 protein: CSARGGTSYEQYF. The CDR3 bases are TGCAGTGCTAGAGGAGGGACTAGCTACGAGCAGTACTTC.

The CDR3 nucleotides read TGTGCCAGCAGTTCTGGGACCGCCGGCCTTAGCTCCTACAATGAGCAGTTCTTC. Protein product: CASSSGTAGLSSYNEQFF. The chain employs TRBV6-2 or TRBV6-3 and TRBJ2-1, with D possibly being TRBD1 or TRBD2 (5 bases each). The CDR3 covers 18 residues. Germline V gives CDR1 MNHEY, CDR2 SVGEGT. Trimming stripped 4 bases from V and 0 bases from J, with 19 bases between.

The chain combines TRBV28 with TRBJ1-4, with a possible D match to TRBD1 (6 bases). The CDR3 has 14 amino acids. Trimming took 3 bases from V and 5 from J, leaving 10 bases between them. Germline V lookup: CDR1 MDHEN, CDR2 SYDVKM. CDR3 sequence (DNA): TGTGCCAGCAGTTTTTCGGGGACAAATGAAAAACTGTTTTTT. It codes for CASSFSGTNEKLFF. The full variable domain, completed using reference TRBV28 and TRBJ1-4, is DVKVTQSSRYLVKRTGEKVFLECVQDMDHENMFWYRQDPGLGLRLIYFSYDVKMKEKGDIPEGYSVSREKKERFSLILESASTNQTSMYLCASSFSGTNEKLFFGSGTQLSVL.

The chain uses TRBV7-2 and TRBJ1-1; the D is unclear. CDR1 and CDR2 from the germline V gene are SGHTA and FQGNSA. CDR3 length equals 15 residues. The germline V and J ends were trimmed by 0 bases and 0 bases, with 8 bases remaining between them. CDR3 sequence: CASSLAWSMNTEAFF. The CDR3 DNA sequence: TGTGCCAGCAGCTTAGCGTGGAGCATGAACACTGAAGCTTTCTTT. Full variable domain (rest looked up from reference TRBV7-2 and TRBJ1-1): GAGVSQSPSNKVTEKGKDVELRCDPISGHTALYWYRQSLGQGLEFLIYFQGNSAPDKSGLPSDRFSAERTGGSVSTLTIQRTQQEDSAVYLCASSLAWSMNTEAFFGQGTRLTVV.

This chain joins TRBV29-1 and TRBJ1-2; D call uncertain. This CDR3 has 12 amino acids. V was cut by 7 bases and J by 7 bases, with 16 bases left in between. CDR1 SQVTM and CDR2 ANQGSEA come from the germline V gene. The CDR3 DNA reads TGCAGCGCCCTACCGGGTAAAGGTGGCTACACCTTC. Its translation: CSALPGKGGYTF.

The J gene is TRBJ2-2, the V gene TRBV7-9; D is unresolved. The length of the CDR3 is 14 residues. The germline gives CDR1 SEHNR, CDR2 FQNEAQ (reference sequence). V was shortened by 5 bases and J by 5 bases, with 12 bases between the two germline ends. CDR3 sequence (DNA): TGTGCCAGCAGCCCCTCAAGGGCGACCGGGGAGCTGTTTTTT. Translated: CASSPSRATGELFF.

This clonotype was observed once. The rearrangement joins TRBV29-1 to TRBJ2-3, with D possibly matching TRBD2 (5 bases). The V and J ends lost 6 bases and 4 bases respectively, with 14 bases between them. CDR1 and CDR2 (germline): SQVTM, ANQGSEA. The CDR3 runs 13 residues. Written as DNA, the CDR3 is TGCAGCGTCTTTATACTAGGTGCAGATACGCAGTATTTT. Translated, it gives CSVFILGADTQYF.

The J gene is TRBJ2-1, the V gene TRBV12-5, with 12 bases matching TRBD2. Germline CDR1 and CDR2: LGHNT and FRNRAP. This CDR3 has 18 amino acids. Trimming at V came to 2 bases and at J to 7 bases, leaving 12 bases not matched to a gene. The chain's CDR3 is CASGLTPELAGGRNEQFF. The CDR3 nucleotides are TGTGCTAGTGGTTTGACCCCGGAACTAGCGGGAGGTAGGAATGAGCAGTTCTTC. Supplemented by reference TRBV12-5 and TRBJ2-1, the full variable domain reads DARVTQTPRHKVTEMGQEVTMRCQPILGHNTVFWYRQTMMQGLELLAYFRNRAPLDDSGMPKDRFSAEMPDATLATLKIQPSEPRDSAVYFCASGLTPELAGGRNEQFFGPGTRLTVL.